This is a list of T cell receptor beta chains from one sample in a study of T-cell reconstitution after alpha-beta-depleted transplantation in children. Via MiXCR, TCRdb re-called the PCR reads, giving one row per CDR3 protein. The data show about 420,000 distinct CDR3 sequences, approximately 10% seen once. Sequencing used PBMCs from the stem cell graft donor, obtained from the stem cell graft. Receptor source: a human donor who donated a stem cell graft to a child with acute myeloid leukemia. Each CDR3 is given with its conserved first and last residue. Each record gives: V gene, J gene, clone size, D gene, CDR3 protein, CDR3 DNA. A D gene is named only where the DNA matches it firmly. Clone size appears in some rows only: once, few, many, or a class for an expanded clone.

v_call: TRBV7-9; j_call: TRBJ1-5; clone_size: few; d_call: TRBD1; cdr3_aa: CASSSRQGQGPQHF; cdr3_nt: TGTGCCAGCAGCTCGCGACAGGGCCAAGGGCCCCAGCATTTT
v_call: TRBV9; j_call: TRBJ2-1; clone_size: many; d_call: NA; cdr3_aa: CASSKTPLEQFF; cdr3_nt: TGTGCCAGCAGCAAGACCCCTTTAGAGCAGTTCTTC
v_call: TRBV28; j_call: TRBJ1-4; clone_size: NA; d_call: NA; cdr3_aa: CASSSPGLPREKLFF; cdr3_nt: TGTGCCAGCAGTTCCCCGGGCCTCCCACGGGAAAAACTGTTTTTT
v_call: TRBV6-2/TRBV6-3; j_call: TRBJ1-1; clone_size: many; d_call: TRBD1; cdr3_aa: CASSSPRDRGLNTEAFF; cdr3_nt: TGTGCCAGCAGTTCCCCCCGGGACAGGGGGCTGAACACTGAAGCTTTCTTT
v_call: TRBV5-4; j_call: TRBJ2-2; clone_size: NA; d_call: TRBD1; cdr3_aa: CASSPRQGRTNTGELFF; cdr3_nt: TGTGCCAGCAGCCCTCGACAGGGGCGAACGAACACCGGGGAGCTGTTTTTT
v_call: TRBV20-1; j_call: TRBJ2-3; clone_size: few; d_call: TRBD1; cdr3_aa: CSARDTRGQDTQYF; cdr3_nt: TGCAGTGCTAGAGATACCAGGGGGCAAGATACGCAGTATTTT
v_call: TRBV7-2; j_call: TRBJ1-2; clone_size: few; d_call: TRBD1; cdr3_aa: CASSAGQGMDGYTF; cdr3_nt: TGTGCCAGCAGCGCGGGACAGGGGATGGATGGCTACACCTTC
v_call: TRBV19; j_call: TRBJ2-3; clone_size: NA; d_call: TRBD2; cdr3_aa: CATHSGTSRGDTQYF; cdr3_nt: TGTGCCACCCACTCCGGGACTAGCAGGGGAGATACGCAGTATTTT
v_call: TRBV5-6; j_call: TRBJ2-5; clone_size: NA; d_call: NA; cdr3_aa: CASSQWDTYQETQYF; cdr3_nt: TGTGCCAGCAGCCAGTGGGACACTTACCAAGAGACCCAGTACTTC
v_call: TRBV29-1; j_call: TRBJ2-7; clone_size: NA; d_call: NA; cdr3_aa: CSVEDPEDGYEQYF; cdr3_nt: TGCAGCGTTGAAGATCCAGAAGACGGCTACGAGCAGTACTTC
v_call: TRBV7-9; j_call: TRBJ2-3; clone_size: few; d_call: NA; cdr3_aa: CASSSPGTSPDTQYF; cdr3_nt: TGTGCCAGCAGCTCCCCCGGGACTTCCCCAGATACGCAGTATTTT
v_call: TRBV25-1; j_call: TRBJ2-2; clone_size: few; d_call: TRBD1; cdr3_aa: CASSGRQGIGELFF; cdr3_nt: TGTGCCAGCAGTGGGCGACAGGGGATCGGGGAGCTGTTTTTT
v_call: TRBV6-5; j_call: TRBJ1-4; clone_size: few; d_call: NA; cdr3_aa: CASSYSGTHNEKLFF; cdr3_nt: TGTGCCAGCAGTTACTCCGGGACTCACAATGAAAAACTGTTTTTT
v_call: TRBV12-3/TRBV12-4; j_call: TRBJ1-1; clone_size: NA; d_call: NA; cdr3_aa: CASRADLGGTEAFF; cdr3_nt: TGTGCCAGCAGGGCGGACCTTGGTGGGACTGAAGCTTTCTTT
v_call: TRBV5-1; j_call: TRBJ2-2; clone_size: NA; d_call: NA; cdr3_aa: CASSPNPDTNTGELFF; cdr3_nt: TGCGCCAGCAGCCCAAATCCCGACACGAACACCGGGGAGCTGTTTTTT
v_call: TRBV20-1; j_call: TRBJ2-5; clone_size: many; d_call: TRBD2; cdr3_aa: CSARVAGETQYF; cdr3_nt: TGCAGTGCTAGAGTAGCGGGAGAGACCCAGTACTTC
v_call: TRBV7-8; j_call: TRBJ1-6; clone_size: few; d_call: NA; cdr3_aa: CASSPVGSGSYNSPLHF; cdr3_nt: TGTGCCAGCAGCCCCGTGGGGTCGGGATCCTATAATTCACCCCTCCACTTT
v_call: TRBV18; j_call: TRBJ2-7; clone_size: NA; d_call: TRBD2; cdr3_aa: CASSPPSSGSYEQYF; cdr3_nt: TGTGCCAGCTCACCACCTTCTAGCGGGAGCTACGAGCAGTACTTC
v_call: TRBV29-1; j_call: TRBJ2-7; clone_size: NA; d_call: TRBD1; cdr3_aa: CSATSRDRYEQYF; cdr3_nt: TGCAGCGCTACCTCCCGGGACAGATACGAGCAGTACTTC
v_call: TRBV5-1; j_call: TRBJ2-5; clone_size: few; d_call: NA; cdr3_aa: CASSDSRQETQYF; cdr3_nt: TGCGCCAGCAGTGACAGCCGCCAAGAGACCCAGTACTTC
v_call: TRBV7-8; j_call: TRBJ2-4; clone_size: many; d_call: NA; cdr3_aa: CASSKDGSKNIQYF; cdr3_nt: TGTGCCAGCAGCAAGGACGGTTCCAAAAACATTCAGTACTTC
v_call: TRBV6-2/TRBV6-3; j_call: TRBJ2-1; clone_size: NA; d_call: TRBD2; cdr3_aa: CASNLAGGTGEQFF; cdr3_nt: TGTGCCAGCAATTTAGCGGGAGGGACAGGTGAGCAGTTCTTC
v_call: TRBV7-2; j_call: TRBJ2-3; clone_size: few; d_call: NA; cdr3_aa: CASSFWGLSGDTQYF; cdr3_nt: TGTGCCAGCAGCTTTTGGGGGCTGTCAGGAGATACGCAGTATTTT
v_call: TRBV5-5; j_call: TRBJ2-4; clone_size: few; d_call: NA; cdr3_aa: CASSSGLGARIIQYF; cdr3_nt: TGTGCCAGCAGCTCCGGTTTGGGGGCGCGTATCATTCAGTACTTC
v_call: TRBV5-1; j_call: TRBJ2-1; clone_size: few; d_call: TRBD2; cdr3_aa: CASSLGVASGNEQFF; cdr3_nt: TGCGCCAGCAGCTTGGGAGTAGCTAGCGGGAATGAGCAGTTCTTC
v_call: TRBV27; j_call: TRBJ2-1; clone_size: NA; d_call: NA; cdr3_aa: CASAPGASYNEQFF; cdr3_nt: TGTGCCAGCGCCCCGGGGGCTTCCTACAATGAGCAGTTCTTC
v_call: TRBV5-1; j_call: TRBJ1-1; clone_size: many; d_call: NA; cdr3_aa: CASSTGTPNTEAFF; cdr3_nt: TGCGCCAGCAGCACCGGGACCCCGAACACTGAAGCTTTCTTT
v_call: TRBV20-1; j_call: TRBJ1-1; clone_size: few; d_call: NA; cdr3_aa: CSATDGAGTEAFF; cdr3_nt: TGCAGTGCTACCGATGGGGCTGGTACTGAAGCTTTCTTT
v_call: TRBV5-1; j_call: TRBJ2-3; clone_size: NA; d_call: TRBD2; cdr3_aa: CASSLTSGLSDTQYF; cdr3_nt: TGCGCCAGCAGCCTTACTAGCGGGCTCTCAGATACGCAGTATTTT
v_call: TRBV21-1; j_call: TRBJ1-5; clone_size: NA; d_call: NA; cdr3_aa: CASSKVPGQGNPNIFSNQPQHF; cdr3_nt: TGTGCCAGCAGCAAAGTTCCGGGACAGGGTAACCCGAATATTTTTAGCAATCAGCCCCAGCATTTT